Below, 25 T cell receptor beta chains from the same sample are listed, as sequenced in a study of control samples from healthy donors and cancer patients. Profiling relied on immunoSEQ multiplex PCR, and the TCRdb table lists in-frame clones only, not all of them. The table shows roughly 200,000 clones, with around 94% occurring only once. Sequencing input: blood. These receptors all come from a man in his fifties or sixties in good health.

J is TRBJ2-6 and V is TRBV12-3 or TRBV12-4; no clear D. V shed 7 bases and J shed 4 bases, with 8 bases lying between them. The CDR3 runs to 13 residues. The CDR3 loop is CASTHSGANVLTF. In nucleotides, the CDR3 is TGTGCCAGCACCCACTCAGGGGCCAACGTCCTGACTTTC.

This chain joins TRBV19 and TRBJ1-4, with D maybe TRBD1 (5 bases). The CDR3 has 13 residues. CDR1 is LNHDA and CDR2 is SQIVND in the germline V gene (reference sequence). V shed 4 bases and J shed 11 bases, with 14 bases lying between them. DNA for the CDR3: TGTGCCAGTAGTACCGGGGCCAGACAGAAACTGTTTTTT. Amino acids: CASSTGARQKLFF.

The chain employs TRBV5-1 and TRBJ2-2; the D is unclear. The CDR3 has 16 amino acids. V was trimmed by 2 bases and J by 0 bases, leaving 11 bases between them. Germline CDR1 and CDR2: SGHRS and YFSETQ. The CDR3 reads CASSLFRHSNTGELFF. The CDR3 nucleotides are TGCGCCAGCAGCTTATTCAGGCACTCGAACACCGGGGAGCTGTTTTTT.

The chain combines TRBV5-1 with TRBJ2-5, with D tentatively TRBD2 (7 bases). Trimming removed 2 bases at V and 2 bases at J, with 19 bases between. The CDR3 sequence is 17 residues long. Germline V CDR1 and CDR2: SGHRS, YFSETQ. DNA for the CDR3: TGCGCCAGCAGCTTTACTGGCACGCGGGGGCTTCAAGAGACCCAGTACTTC. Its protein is CASSFTGTRGLQETQYF.

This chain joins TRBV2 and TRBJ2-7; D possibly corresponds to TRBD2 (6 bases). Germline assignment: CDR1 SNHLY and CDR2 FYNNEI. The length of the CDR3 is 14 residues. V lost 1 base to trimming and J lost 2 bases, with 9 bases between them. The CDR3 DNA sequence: TGTGCCAGCAGTGAAGGGCGGGGACCCTACGAGCAGTACTTC. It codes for CASSEGRGPYEQYF.

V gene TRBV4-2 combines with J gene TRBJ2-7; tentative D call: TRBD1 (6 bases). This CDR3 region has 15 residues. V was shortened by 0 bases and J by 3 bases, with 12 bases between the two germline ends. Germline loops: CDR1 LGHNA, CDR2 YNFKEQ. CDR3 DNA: TGTGCCAGCAGCCAAGATGGGGACACTGGCTACGAGCAGTACTTC. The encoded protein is CASSQDGDTGYEQYF.

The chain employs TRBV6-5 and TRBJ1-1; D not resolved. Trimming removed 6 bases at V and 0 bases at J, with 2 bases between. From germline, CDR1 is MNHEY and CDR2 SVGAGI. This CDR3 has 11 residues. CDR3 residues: CASRVNTEAFF. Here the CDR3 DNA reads TGTGCCAGCAGAGTGAACACTGAAGCTTTCTTT.

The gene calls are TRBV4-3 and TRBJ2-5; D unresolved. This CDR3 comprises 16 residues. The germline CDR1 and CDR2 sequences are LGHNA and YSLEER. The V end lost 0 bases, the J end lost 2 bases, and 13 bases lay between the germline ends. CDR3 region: CASSQEGQTKQETQYF. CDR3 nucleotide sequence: TGCGCCAGCAGCCAAGAAGGCCAGACCAAACAAGAGACCCAGTACTTC.

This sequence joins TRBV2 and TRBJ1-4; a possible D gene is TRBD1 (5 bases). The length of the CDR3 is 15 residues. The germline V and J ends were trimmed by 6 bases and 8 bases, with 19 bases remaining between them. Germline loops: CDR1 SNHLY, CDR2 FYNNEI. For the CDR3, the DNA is TGTGCCAGCAGGCCGGGGCACCCGACCCCCGAAAAACTGTTTTTT. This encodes CASRPGHPTPEKLFF.

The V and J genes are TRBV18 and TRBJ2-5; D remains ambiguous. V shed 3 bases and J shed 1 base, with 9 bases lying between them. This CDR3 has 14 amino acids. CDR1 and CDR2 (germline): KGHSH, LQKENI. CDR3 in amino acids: CASSPLNIQETQYF. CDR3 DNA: TGTGCCAGCTCACCTTTAAATATCCAAGAGACCCAGTACTTC.

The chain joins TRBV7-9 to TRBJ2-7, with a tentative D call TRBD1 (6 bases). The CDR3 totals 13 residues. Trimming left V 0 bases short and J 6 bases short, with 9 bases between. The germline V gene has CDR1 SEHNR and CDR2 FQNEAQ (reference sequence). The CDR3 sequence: CASSLAGRGEQYV. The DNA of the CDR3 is TGTGCCAGCAGCTTAGCGGGCAGGGGCGAGCAGTACGTC.

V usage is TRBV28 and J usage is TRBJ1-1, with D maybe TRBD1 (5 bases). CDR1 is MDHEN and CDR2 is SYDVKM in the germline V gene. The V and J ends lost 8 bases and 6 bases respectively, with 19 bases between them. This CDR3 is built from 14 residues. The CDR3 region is CASASNFRDAEAFF. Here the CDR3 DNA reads TGTGCCAGCGCTTCTAACTTTAGGGACGCTGAAGCTTTCTTT.

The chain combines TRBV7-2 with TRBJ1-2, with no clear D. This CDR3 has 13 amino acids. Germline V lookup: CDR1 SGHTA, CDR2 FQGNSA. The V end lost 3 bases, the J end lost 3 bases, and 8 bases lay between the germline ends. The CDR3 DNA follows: TGTGCCAGCAGCTTGGCCCAGGACTATGGCTACACCTTC. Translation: CASSLAQDYGYTF.

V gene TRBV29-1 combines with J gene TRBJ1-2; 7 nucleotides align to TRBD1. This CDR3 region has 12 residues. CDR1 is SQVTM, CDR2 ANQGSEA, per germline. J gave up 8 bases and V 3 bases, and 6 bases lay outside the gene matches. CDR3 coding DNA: TGCAGCGTTGAGGAGACAGGGCGCGGCTACACCTTC. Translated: CSVEETGRGYTF.

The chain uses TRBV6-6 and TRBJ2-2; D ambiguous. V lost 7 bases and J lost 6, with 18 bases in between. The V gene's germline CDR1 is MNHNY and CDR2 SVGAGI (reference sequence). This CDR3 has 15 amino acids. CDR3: CASTAISRRPGELFF. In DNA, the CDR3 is TGTGCCAGCACCGCTATTTCAAGGCGGCCCGGGGAGCTGTTTTTT.

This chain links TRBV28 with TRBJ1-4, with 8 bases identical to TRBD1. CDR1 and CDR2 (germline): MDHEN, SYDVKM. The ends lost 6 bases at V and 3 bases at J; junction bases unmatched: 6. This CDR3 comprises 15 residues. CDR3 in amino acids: CASSPGGASNEKLFF. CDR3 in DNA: TGTGCCAGCAGCCCAGGGGGCGCATCTAATGAAAAACTGTTTTTT.

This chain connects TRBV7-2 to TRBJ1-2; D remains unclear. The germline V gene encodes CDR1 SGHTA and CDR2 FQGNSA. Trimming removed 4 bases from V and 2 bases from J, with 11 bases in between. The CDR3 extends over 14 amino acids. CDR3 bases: TGTGCCAGCAGCTCACGGTTTACCAACTATGGCTACACCTTC. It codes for CASSSRFTNYGYTF.

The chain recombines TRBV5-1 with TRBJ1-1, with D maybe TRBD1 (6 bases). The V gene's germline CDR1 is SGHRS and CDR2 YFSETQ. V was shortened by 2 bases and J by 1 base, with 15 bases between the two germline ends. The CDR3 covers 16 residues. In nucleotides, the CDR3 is TGCGCCAGCAGCTTCGTACAGGGCTTGGGGAACACTGAAGCTTTCTTT. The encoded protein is CASSFVQGLGNTEAFF.

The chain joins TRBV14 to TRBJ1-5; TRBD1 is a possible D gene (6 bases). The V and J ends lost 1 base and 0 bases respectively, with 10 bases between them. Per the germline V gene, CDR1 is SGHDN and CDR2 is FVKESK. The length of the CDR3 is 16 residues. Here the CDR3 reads CASSQVQGGSNQPQHF. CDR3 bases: TGTGCCAGCAGCCAAGTACAGGGAGGTAGCAATCAGCCCCAGCATTTT. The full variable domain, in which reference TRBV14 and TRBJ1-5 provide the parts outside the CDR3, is EAGVTQFPSHSVIEKGQTVTLRCDPISGHDNLYWYRRVMGKEIKFLLHFVKESKQDESGMPNNRFLAERTGGTYSTLKVQPAELEDSGVYFCASSQVQGGSNQPQHFGDGTRLSIL.

CDR3 bases: TGTGCCACCACCCCCCCCGGGGGAAACACCATATATTTT. This sequence encodes CATTPPGGNTIYF. J is TRBJ1-3 and V is TRBV24-1; D is unclear. CDR3 length equals 13 residues. The germline V gene has CDR1 KGHDR and CDR2 SFDVKD. V was cut by 8 bases and J by 4 bases, with 11 bases left in between.

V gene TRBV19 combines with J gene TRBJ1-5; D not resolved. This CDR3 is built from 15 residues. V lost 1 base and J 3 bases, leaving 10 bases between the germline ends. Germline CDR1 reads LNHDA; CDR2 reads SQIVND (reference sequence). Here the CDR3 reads CASSIAPGNNQPQHF. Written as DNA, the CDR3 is TGTGCCAGTAGTATAGCCCCGGGAAACAATCAGCCCCAGCATTTT.

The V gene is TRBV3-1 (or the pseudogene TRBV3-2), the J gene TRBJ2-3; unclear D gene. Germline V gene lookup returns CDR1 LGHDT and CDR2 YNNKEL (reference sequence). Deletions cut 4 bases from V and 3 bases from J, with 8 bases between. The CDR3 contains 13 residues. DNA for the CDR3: TGTGCCAGCAGCCCCAGGCCAACAGATACGCAGTATTTT. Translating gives CASSPRPTDTQYF.

CDR3: CASSTLQGGEAFF. CDR3 nucleotide sequence: TGTGCCAGCAGCACACTGCAGGGGGGGGAGGCTTTCTTT. The chain couples TRBV7-2 to TRBJ1-1; 7 nucleotides match TRBD1. V was pared by 5 bases and J by 11 bases, with 11 bases of the junction left unmatched. The CDR3 is 13 amino acids. Per the germline V gene, CDR1 is SGHTA and CDR2 is FQGNSA.

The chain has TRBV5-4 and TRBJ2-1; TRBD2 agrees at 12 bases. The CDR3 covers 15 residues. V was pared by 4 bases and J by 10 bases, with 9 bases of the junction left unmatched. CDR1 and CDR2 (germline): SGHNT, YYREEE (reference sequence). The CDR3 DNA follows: TGTGCCAGCAGCGATCGGACTAGCGGGGCGGAGGAGCAGTTCTTC. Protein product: CASSDRTSGAEEQFF.

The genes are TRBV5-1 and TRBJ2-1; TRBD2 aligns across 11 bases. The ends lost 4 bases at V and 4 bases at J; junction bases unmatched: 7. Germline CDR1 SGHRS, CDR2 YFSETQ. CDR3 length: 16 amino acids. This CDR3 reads CASSTGLAGGYNEQFF. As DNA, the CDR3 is TGCGCCAGCAGCACCGGTCTAGCGGGGGGTTACAATGAGCAGTTCTTC.